The clone carrying this T cell receptor beta chain was recorded at least ten times. This sample was taken from a study of neurological immune-mediated disorders. The CDR3 extends over 15 amino acids. With 4 bases removed from V and 0 bases from J, the gap between germline ends came to 11 bases. The germline V gene encodes CDR1 SGHRS and CDR2 YFSETQ. TCRdb used MiXCR to reprocess the 5' RACE reads, holding one entry per CDR3 protein. The table has around 100,000 distinct CDR3 sequences, 10% to 13% seen once. Time point here: longitudinal time-point 3. Stored at -80 C, 2 million PBMCs were the source of the unsorted libraries.

The rearrangement uses TRBV5-1 and TRBJ2-1; D unclear. Sequenced sample: PBMCs. This clonotype was sampled from a female donor with HTLV-1-associated myelopathy (HAM/TSP). The CDR3 DNA sequence: TGCGCCAGCAGCATACCAAATTTCTCCTACAATGAGCAGTTCTTC. Its protein product is CASSIPNFSYNEQFF.